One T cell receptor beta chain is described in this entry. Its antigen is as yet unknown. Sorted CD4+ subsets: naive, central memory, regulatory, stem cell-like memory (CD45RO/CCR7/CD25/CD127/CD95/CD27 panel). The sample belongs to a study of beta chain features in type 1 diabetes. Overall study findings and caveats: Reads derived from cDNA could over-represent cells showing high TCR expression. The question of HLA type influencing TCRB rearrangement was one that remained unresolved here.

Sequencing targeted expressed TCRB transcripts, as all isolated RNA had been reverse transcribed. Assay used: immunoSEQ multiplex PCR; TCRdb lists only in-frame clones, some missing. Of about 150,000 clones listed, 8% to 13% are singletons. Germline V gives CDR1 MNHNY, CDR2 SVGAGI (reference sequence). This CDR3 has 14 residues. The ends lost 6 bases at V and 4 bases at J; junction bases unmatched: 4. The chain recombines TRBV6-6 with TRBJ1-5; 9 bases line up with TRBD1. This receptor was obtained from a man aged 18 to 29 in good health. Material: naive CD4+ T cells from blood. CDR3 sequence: CASRLGQGNQPQHF. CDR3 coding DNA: TGTGCCAGCAGACTGGGACAGGGAAATCAGCCCCAGCATTTT.